This T cell receptor beta chain stems from a study of CD8 T cells in ankylosing spondylitis. The CDR3 length is 14 residues. Germline values: CDR1 MNHEY, CDR2 SVGAGI. Trimming cost V 4 bases and J 7 bases, with 14 bases left between them. General observations from the study: Earlier studies detected some motif variants in reactive arthritis synovial fluid and blood. Several highly homologous variants made up a TCR beta motif that seemed to typify ankylosing spondylitis blood.

For TCR beta, libraries came from quantitative 5'-RACE with molecular barcodes. TCRdb itself ran the 5' RACE reads through MiXCR, one entry per CDR3 protein. The table records roughly 130,000 distinct CDR3 sequences, around 13% of them present only once. The table lists this clonotype with many counts. Its antigen is not known. This receptor was taken from a female donor with ankylosing spondylitis or in good health (not recorded which). The chain recombines TRBV6-5 with TRBJ1-3; D is uncertain. The sequencing sample was made of blood, either unsorted or a sorted T cell fraction (not recorded which). In nucleotides, the CDR3 is TGTGCCAGCAGTTCCCGGACCGGTACGAACACCATATATTTT. It translates to CASSSRTGTNTIYF.